The 3 T cell receptor beta chains below all came from one sample that was sequenced in a study of blood T cell repertoires in COVID-19. Profiled with immunoSEQ multiplex PCR; TCRdb holds only in-frame clones, not every one. Here the sample spans 140,000 to 150,000 clones, around four fifths being singletons. The sequencing input was peripheral blood. All receptors derive from a middle-aged woman with active or convalescent COVID-19.

This clone appeared once. The chain is built from TRBV4-2 and TRBJ1-3, with TRBD1 identical over 7 bases. The CDR3 spans 17 residues. Germline CDR1 is LGHNA and CDR2 is YNFKEQ. The trim removed 3 bases at V and 2 bases at J, leaving 10 bases unmatched. Here the CDR3 reads CASSHAMDRQTGNTIYF. As DNA, the CDR3 is TGTGCCAGCAGCCATGCTATGGACAGGCAGACTGGAAACACCATATATTTT.

J is TRBJ1-5 and V is TRBV2, with 9 bases lining up with TRBD1. Unmatched junction bases numbered 7, after V lost 4 bases and J lost 6 bases. This CDR3 spans 15 amino acids. CDR1 and CDR2 from the germline V gene are SNHLY and FYNNEI. The CDR3 sequence is CASSVSGQGSQPQHF. The CDR3 DNA sequence: TGTGCCAGCAGTGTATCGGGACAGGGCAGTCAGCCCCAGCATTTT.

This chain joins TRBV9 and TRBJ1-6, with a tentative D call TRBD1 (5 bases). Germline CDR1 reads SGDLS; CDR2 reads YYNGEE. The CDR3 length is 13 residues. The V gene lost 7 bases and the J gene lost 4 bases, with 9 bases spanning the gap. The CDR3 DNA reads TGTGCCAGCGGGGGGAATTATAATTCACCCCTCCACTTT. This encodes CASGGNYNSPLHF. Supplemented by reference TRBV9 and TRBJ1-6, the full variable domain reads DSGVTQTPKHLITATGQRVTLRCSPRSGDLSVYWYQQSLDQGLQFLIQYYNGEERAKGNILERFSAQQFPDLHSELNLSSLELGDSALYFCASGGNYNSPLHFGNGTRLTVT.